This T cell receptor beta chain was sequenced for a study of cytomegalovirus exposure and HLA in healthy donors. As for this clone: The target antigen is unknown.

Use of 60 Vbeta and 13 Jbeta primers characterized the PCR. The repertoire was sequenced with immunoSEQ multiplex PCR; TCRdb's copy has only in-frame clones and lacks some. The table shows tens of thousands of clones, with 85% to 90% occurring only once. Findings of the study overall: The authors later found HLA-associated TCR beta chains more clonally expanded than equally common others. The study found most TCR sequences rare, yet found some public TCRs in many donors.

Looked up from germline, CDR1 is SGDLS and CDR2 is YYNGEE. The CDR3 consists of 13 residues. V dropped 0 bases and J dropped 5 bases, with 7 bases sitting between them. The origin of this receptor is a woman aged 25 to 45 in good health and CMV-seropositive. Sequencing input: PBMCs. V usage is TRBV9 and J usage is TRBJ2-3; D remains ambiguous. The CDR3 protein is CASSVGVKDTQYF. The DNA for the CDR3 is TGTGCCAGCAGCGTAGGTGTAAAAGATACGCAGTATTTT.